The sequence of this TCR beta chain was determined in a study of blood T cell repertoires in COVID-19. Overall study context: Acute-phase and convalescent COVID-19 samples originated in the United States, Italy and Spain. In each case, the material was cDNA or gDNA derived from T cells, B-cell-depleted T cells, or PBMCs.

V was cut by 0 bases and J by 8 bases, with 12 bases left in between. The germline gives CDR1 SGHDT, CDR2 YYEEEE. The CDR3 is 14 residues long. Per the original methods: Reference gene primer amplification gave estimated nucleated cell counts. Data came from immunoSEQ multiplex PCR; TCRdb stores just in-frame clones and leaves some out. V, J and clone size were drawn from that table, and D and trimming were deduced from the DNA. The sample consists of 30,000 or so clones, around 86% of them appearing once. This sequence joins TRBV5-6 and TRBJ2-1; TRBD1 is a possible D gene (6 bases). The sequence was obtained from a man in his sixties with active COVID-19. Sequences were obtained from peripheral blood. The CDR3 is CASSLVTRGYEQFF. CDR3 bases: TGTGCCAGCAGCTTGGTAACCAGGGGCTATGAGCAGTTCTTC. The full variable domain, in which reference TRBV5-6 and TRBJ2-1 provide the parts outside the CDR3, is DAGVTQSPTHLIKTRGQQVTLRCSPKSGHDTVSWYQQALGQGPQFIFQYYEEEERQRGNFPDRFSGHQFPNYSSELNVNALLLGDSALYLCASSLVTRGYEQFFGPGTRLTVL.